One sample yielded the 25 T cell receptor beta chains listed below, sequenced in a study of shared clonotypes between healthy human individuals (dated by TCRdb to about 2020). The method behind the library was the immunoSEQ multiplex PCR assay. This is the immuneACCESS table as TCRdb keeps it, with only in-frame sequences that have V and J called. A part of the clones is gone; compared with another copy, unresolved V genes explain less than half, and the rest is unexplained. This sample gives some 1.5 million clones in total; approximately 98% of them show up just once. Clones ranked in the top ten supply approximately 0.45% of the sample. Sequencing was carried out using naive CD4+ T cells sorted from blood. The cell subset or site label for this specimen denotes: CD45RA+ positively selected. These receptors were collected from a young man in good health.

V and J are TRBV9 and TRBJ2-1; maybe TRBD1 (5 bases). CDR3 length: 13 amino acids. Germline V gene sequence: CDR1 SGDLS, CDR2 YYNGEE. V was shortened by 1 base and J by 5 bases, with 7 bases between the two germline ends. This CDR3 is CASSVSGHNEQFF. The CDR3 DNA reads TGTGCCAGCAGCGTATCAGGGCACAATGAGCAGTTCTTC.

V is TRBV6-5 and J is TRBJ2-7; 9 bases agree with TRBD1. Germline V gene sequence: CDR1 MNHEY, CDR2 SVGAGI. The CDR3 extends over 14 amino acids. V was clipped by 5 bases and J by 2 bases; unmatched bases: 4. In DNA form, the CDR3 reads TGTGCCAGCAGTAGGGACAGGGTCACCTACGAGCAGTACTTC. The encoded protein is CASSRDRVTYEQYF.

The rearrangement joins TRBV30 to TRBJ2-7, with D hard to call. V lost 6 bases and J lost 0, with 6 bases in between. Germline CDR1 is GTSNPN and CDR2 is SVGIG (reference sequence). The CDR3 loop spans 11 amino acids. The CDR3 bases are TGTGCCTGCAGGATCTCCTACGAGCAGTACTTC. It specifies CACRISYEQYF.

The J gene is TRBJ2-1, the V gene TRBV5-1, with TRBD2 matching 10 bases. The junction had 6 bases not matched to a gene; V was cut back by 0 bases and J by 0 bases. The V gene's germline CDR1 is SGHRS and CDR2 YFSETQ. The CDR3 spans 18 residues. The CDR3 protein is CASSLEGLALSSYNEQFF. The DNA of the CDR3 is TGCGCCAGCAGCTTGGAGGGACTAGCGTTGAGCTCCTACAATGAGCAGTTCTTC.

The rearrangement joins TRBV6-1 to TRBJ2-7; 8 bases are shared with TRBD2. V lost 4 bases and J lost 3; bases outside the gene matches: 8. Germline loops: CDR1 MNHNS, CDR2 SASEGT. The CDR3 covers 15 residues. The CDR3 nucleotides read TGTGCCAGCAGTGCCGATACTAGCGGCCGCTACGAGCAGTACTTC. It specifies CASSADTSGRYEQYF.

V is TRBV14 and J is TRBJ2-3; D may be TRBD2 (5 bases). This CDR3 spans 13 amino acids. Trimming pared 4 bases from V and 7 bases from J, leaving 12 bases between. CDR1 and CDR2 (germline): SGHDN, FVKESK. The CDR3 DNA sequence: TGTGCCAGCAGCCTTTTGAGCGGAAATACGCAGTATTTT. Its protein is CASSLLSGNTQYF.

Concerning this clone itself: Other DNA sequences in this sample translate to the same CDR3. The rearrangement joins TRBV7-6 to TRBJ2-2, with D possibly matching TRBD1 (6 bases). This CDR3 region has 14 residues. From germline, CDR1 is SGHVS and CDR2 FNYEAQ. The V end lost 1 base, the J end lost 6 bases, and 9 bases lay between the germline ends. The CDR3 region has the DNA TGTGCCAGCAGCTTAGTACAGGGTGCCGGGGAGCTGTTTTTT. As protein: CASSLVQGAGELFF.

This sequence joins TRBV30 and TRBJ2-7; TRBD2 aligns across 10 bases. With 2 bases clipped from V and 6 bases from J, the junction kept 13 bases outside the gene matches. The CDR3 has 16 amino acids. In germline, CDR1 is GTSNPN, CDR2 SVGIG (reference sequence). CDR3 amino acids: CAWSPTYSGRAREQYF. CDR3 bases: TGTGCCTGGAGTCCGACCTACAGCGGGAGGGCTCGCGAGCAGTACTTC.

V gene TRBV5-1 combines with J gene TRBJ2-7, with 7 bases fitting TRBD1. V lost 3 bases to trimming and J lost 3 bases; unmatched junction nucleotides: 3. The CDR3 sequence is 13 residues long. Germline V CDR1 and CDR2: SGHRS, YFSETQ. This CDR3 is CASSSNRGYEQYF. The CDR3 DNA sequence: TGCGCCAGCAGCTCTAACAGGGGCTACGAGCAGTACTTC. Full variable domain (missing parts from reference TRBV5-1 and TRBJ2-7): KAGVTQTPRYLIKTRGQQVTLSCSPISGHRSVSWYQQTPGQGLQFLFEYFSETQRNKGNFPGRFSGRQFSNSRSEMNVSTLELGDSALYLCASSSNRGYEQYFGPGTRLTVT.

The chain joins TRBV7-9 to TRBJ1-2; 8 bases line up with TRBD1. V shed 5 bases and J 7 bases; nucleotides not matched to a gene: 12. Germline V lookup: CDR1 SEHNR, CDR2 FQNEAQ (reference sequence). The CDR3 has 15 amino acids. CDR3 coding DNA: TGTGCCAGCAGCCCGTTTGGACAGGGCTATTCTGGCTACACCTTC. Its protein is CASSPFGQGYSGYTF.

The chain employs TRBV27 and TRBJ2-1; D remains ambiguous. This CDR3 is built from 15 residues. With 3 bases removed from V and 0 bases from J, the gap between germline ends came to 9 bases. Germline V gene lookup returns CDR1 MNHEY and CDR2 SMNVEV (reference sequence). The CDR3 region has the DNA TGTGCCAGCAGTTTGAGGTTCAGCTCCTACAATGAGCAGTTCTTC. It encodes CASSLRFSSYNEQFF.

As for this clone: This CDR3 is also generated by other DNA sequences in the sample. The chain links TRBV6-5 to TRBJ2-7; D assignment may be TRBD1 or TRBD2 (5 bases each). Trimming took 5 bases from V and 1 from J, leaving 9 bases between them. The CDR3 has 13 amino acids. Germline lookup yields CDR1 MNHEY and CDR2 SVGAGI. Here the CDR3 DNA reads TGTGCCAGCAGTCTCGGGACGTCCTACGAGCAGTACTTC. It codes for CASSLGTSYEQYF.

The CDR3 sequence is CASSQFKAGGLVNIQYF. The CDR3 DNA reads TGTGCCAGCAGCCAATTTAAGGCAGGGGGCTTGGTAAACATTCAGTACTTC. The chain combines TRBV7-9 with TRBJ2-4; 8 bases fit TRBD1. The junction had 15 bases not matched to a gene; V was cut back by 5 bases and J by 6 bases. This CDR3 region has 17 residues. The germline V gene encodes CDR1 SEHNR and CDR2 FQNEAQ (reference sequence).

The rearrangement links TRBV5-4 to TRBJ1-2; weak D call: TRBD1 (5 bases). V dropped 5 bases and J dropped 3 bases, with 17 bases sitting between them. Germline loops: CDR1 SGHNT, CDR2 YYREEE (reference sequence). The CDR3 is made up of 15 amino acids. The CDR3 nucleotides read TGTGCCAGCAGTCCTGGGCAGGGAAGGGACTATGGCTACACCTTC. Translating it yields CASSPGQGRDYGYTF.

This chain uses TRBV9 with TRBJ2-2; TRBD2 matches at 10 bases. V trimming: 3 bases; J trimming: 6 bases; junction bases outside the gene matches: 5. The CDR3 is 15 amino acids. CDR1 is SGDLS, CDR2 YYNGEE, per germline. This chain's CDR3 is CASSELAGLPGELFF. CDR3 coding DNA: TGTGCCAGCAGCGAACTAGCGGGACTCCCCGGGGAGCTGTTTTTT.

The chain has TRBV19 and TRBJ2-3; D is possibly TRBD2 (6 bases). The V gene's germline CDR1 is LNHDA and CDR2 SQIVND (reference sequence). The CDR3 has 15 residues. The ends were cut back, 1 base at V and 3 bases at J, with 11 bases in the middle. The chain's CDR3 is CASSIAGAWTDTQYF. CDR3 in DNA: TGTGCCAGTAGTATAGCGGGAGCGTGGACAGATACGCAGTATTTT.

The genes are TRBV15 and TRBJ1-4, with D hard to call. Looked up from germline, CDR1 is LNHNV and CDR2 is YYDKDF (reference sequence). Trimming pared 2 bases from V and 4 bases from J, leaving 17 bases between. The CDR3 contains 17 residues. As DNA, the CDR3 is TGTGCCACCAGCAGATCCCCCCCCGGGTCCGGTAATGAAAAACTGTTTTTT. Translating gives CATSRSPPGSGNEKLFF.

CDR3: CASSFQTNTEAFF. The CDR3 coding sequence is TGCGCCAGCAGCTTTCAGACGAACACTGAAGCTTTCTTT. The V gene is TRBV5-1, the J gene TRBJ1-1; D gene unclear. The germline V gene encodes CDR1 SGHRS and CDR2 YFSETQ. The CDR3 is 13 amino acids. V was cut by 2 bases and J by 1 base, with 6 bases left in between.

Concerning this clone itself: Other DNA sequences in the same sample also yield this CDR3. The chain has TRBV5-1 and TRBJ2-5; 10 bases are shared with TRBD1. In germline, CDR1 is SGHRS, CDR2 YFSETQ. The trim removed 4 bases at V and 3 bases at J, leaving 6 bases unmatched. The CDR3 totals 15 residues. CDR3 protein: CASSLAGTGEETQYF. DNA of the CDR3: TGCGCCAGCAGCCTGGCTGGGACAGGGGAAGAGACCCAGTACTTC. The entire variable domain, with the rest obtained from reference TRBV5-1 and TRBJ2-5, is as follows: KAGVTQTPRYLIKTRGQQVTLSCSPISGHRSVSWYQQTPGQGLQFLFEYFSETQRNKGNFPGRFSGRQFSNSRSEMNVSTLELGDSALYLCASSLAGTGEETQYFGPGTRLLVL.

V is TRBV29-1 and J is TRBJ1-1; D perhaps matches TRBD1 (5 bases). V was pared by 1 base and J by 10 bases, with 19 bases between. Per germline, CDR1 SQVTM and CDR2 ANQGSEA. The length of the CDR3 is 14 residues. The chain's CDR3 is CSVEGPGVLRGAFF. CDR3 DNA sequence: TGCAGCGTTGAAGGTCCTGGGGTGCTGAGGGGAGCTTTCTTT.

For this clone: Additional DNA sequences in this sample encode the identical CDR3. The chain combines TRBV14 with TRBJ1-1; D remains unclear. The V and J ends lost 4 bases and 0 bases respectively, with 6 bases between them. The CDR3 contains 13 residues. Germline values: CDR1 SGHDN, CDR2 FVKESK. As DNA, the CDR3 is TGTGCCAGCAGCCTAAAGGTGAACACTGAAGCTTTCTTT. This codes for CASSLKVNTEAFF.

The rearrangement uses TRBV30 and TRBJ1-1; D is perhaps TRBD1 (5 bases). Trimming took 5 bases from V and 3 from J, leaving 19 bases between them. This CDR3 has 15 amino acids. The V gene's germline CDR1 is GTSNPN and CDR2 SVGIG (reference sequence). In DNA, the CDR3 is TGTGCCTGGTGCGGGCCCCAGGGAAGGGACACTGAAGCTTTCTTT. Protein: CAWCGPQGRDTEAFF.

This chain connects TRBV5-8 to TRBJ2-2; no clear D. V dropped 0 bases and J dropped 1 base, with 7 bases sitting between them. The CDR3 runs 15 residues. Germline CDR1 and CDR2: SGHTS and YDEGEE. The CDR3: CASSLGVKNTGELFF. DNA for the CDR3: TGTGCCAGCAGCTTGGGGGTCAAGAACACCGGGGAGCTGTTTTTT.

V and J are TRBV6-5 and TRBJ2-3; 8 nucleotides line up with TRBD2. V lost 0 bases and J lost 6; bases outside the gene matches: 5. CDR3 size: 15 residues. The germline gives CDR1 MNHEY, CDR2 SVGAGI. CDR3 loop: CASSYSSSGVDTQYF. The CDR3 nucleotides are TGTGCCAGCAGTTACTCGAGTAGCGGGGTTGATACGCAGTATTTT.

The chain joins TRBV19 to TRBJ2-3; 8 bases line up with TRBD2. Germline V gene lookup returns CDR1 LNHDA and CDR2 SQIVND (reference sequence). V dropped 6 bases and J dropped 4; count of bases not matched to a gene: 15. The CDR3 runs 17 residues. The CDR3 nucleotides are TGTGCCAGTAGGATCTCTTCAGCGGGAGTATCCCCAGATACGCAGTATTTT. It yields the protein CASRISSAGVSPDTQYF. The full variable domain, with the rest looked up from reference TRBV19 and TRBJ2-3, is DGGITQSPKYLFRKEGQNVTLSCEQNLNHDAMYWYRQDPGQGLRLIYYSQIVNDFQKGDIAEGYSVSREKKESFPLTVTSAQKNPTAFYLCASRISSAGVSPDTQYFGPGTRLTVL.